This T cell receptor beta chain was captured by sequencing in a study of Graves' ophthalmopathy and Graves' hyperthyroidism (dated by TCRdb to 2016 to 2019). About the full investigation: Peripheral blood was collected before any treatment was given, at the time of initial diagnosis. To tell Graves' ophthalmopathy apart from Graves' hyperthyroidism, and to predict which patients would progress to ophthalmopathy, the study relied on TCR beta repertoire signatures. In total, approximately 140 blood samples were TCR-sequenced: 43 ophthalmopathy, some 80 hyperthyroidism and 17 hyperthyroidism-to-ophthalmopathy patients. To explore V-J signatures that separate ophthalmopathy from hyperthyroidism, a discovery set of around 97 patients was enrolled, consisting of 40 to 45 with ophthalmopathy and about 60 with stable hyperthyroidism. An independent validation cohort comprised under 20 hyperthyroidism patients and over 15 patients who later progressed from hyperthyroidism to ophthalmopathy. In 6 or 7 hyperthyroidism patients, T-cell repertoires of thyroid tissue and blood were compared. Following sampling, methimazole starting at 30 mg daily was administered to hyperthyroidism patients, and high-dose intravenous methylprednisolone was administered to ophthalmopathy patients.

TCR beta CDR3 regions were amplified from RNA transcripts for repertoire sequencing. HTBI primers and the Qiagen OneStep RT-PCR kit were used in a first-round RT-PCR, which was followed by a second-round multiplex PCR, size selection and purification. Libraries were sequenced paired-end with 100 bp reads on an Illumina HiSeq2000. The published analysis was carried out like this. SOAPnuke was used to process the reads, throwing out any read that had adapters, had uncalled bases, had a mean Phred below 15, or lacked an exact constant-primer or identifier match. High-quality paired reads were merged with COPE v1.2.5. Each unique nucleotide sequence was treated as a clonotype, and MiTCR v1.1 was used to align the clonotypes to the IMGT TRB V, D and J references. Only V-J combinations with frequency above 0.0001 were analysed, covering 99.2% of repertoires. For each V-J combination, a TCR clonal expansion and chaos score was defined as the ratio of F50 clonal expansion to chaos observed in the TCRdist matrix. Welch's t-statistics and random forest were used to narrow the features down to 10 to 15 V-J combinations, which were then fed into a naive Bayes classifier. The Morisita-Horn index was used to measure how similar the thyroid and blood repertoires were. Starting from the raw public reads, TCRdb applied fastp trimming at Q25, assembled clones with MiXCR and retained in-frame beta chains. A single entry per CDR3 protein holds the most common genes and DNA from its merged rows. V and J calls and clone size were set by TCRdb, not the authors. The sample contains 600,000 to 950,000 distinct CDR3 sequences, 35% to 50% of them found a single time. Less than 55% of the sample rests with the top ten.

V is trimmed back by 3 bases and J by 10 bases, and the junction contains 3 bases that no gene match accounts for. The CDR3, from cysteine to phenylalanine, totals 13 residues. The sequence is cut down to CDR3 DNA, 39 bases in frame from base 1. CDR1 and CDR2 are drawn from the germline V gene: WSHSY, SAAADI. Patients with ophthalmopathy had moderately to severely active disease, with a Clinical Activity Score of 3 or more, a NOSPECS grade of 4 or more, and a disease duration of less than 3 months. Patients with other autoimmune diseases, uncontrolled infections, pregnancy or lactation were excluded from the study. Diagnosis relied on clinical symptoms, serum thyroxine, TRAb, thyroid ultrasound and orbital computed tomography. Using Ficoll-Paque density gradient centrifugation, PBMCs were isolated from over 8.5 ml of fresh peripheral blood. Trizol reagent was used to extract the total RNA, and its quality was then checked on an Agilent 2100 Bioanalyzer.

General study outcomes and caveats: The 13-signature model separated ophthalmopathy from stable hyperthyroidism with approximately 90% sensitivity and about 81% specificity in cross-validation, and 80%/75% in the test set. Most expanded thyroid clonotypes with a frequency above 0.001 also appeared in blood, which suggests that blood repertoires may reflect the immune response in the thyroid. No statistical method was used to set the sample size in advance, and the investigators knew which group each participant was assigned to. In validation, the model predicted ophthalmopathy progression with about 70% sensitivity and 72.22% specificity; roughly 12 predicted patients were CT-confirmed with GO in a median of about 6.1 months.

This clonotype was seen many times. Which antigen it targets is not known. Per-nucleotide qualities are absent, and no much larger clonotype sits a single base away. This sequence uses TRBV10-2 and TRBJ1-6; 7 middle bases align to TRBD1. The receptor was isolated from an adult man with Graves' ophthalmopathy. Sequencing used peripheral blood. The DNA reads as follows: TGCGCCAGCAGTGAAGGGGGCCACTCACCCCTCCACTTT. The resulting protein is CASSEGGHSPLHF.